The 6 T cell receptor beta chains below all came from one sample that was sequenced in a study of regulatory T cells in long-lasting Graves disease (dated by TCRdb to the early 2020s). Library preparation was by multiplex PCR. Sequencing relied on an Illumina HiSeq 4000. CDR3 regions were amplified by Arm-PCR with iRepertoire HTBI primers to construct TCR beta libraries. The raw public data were reprocessed by TCRdb itself: fastp quality trimming at Q25, MiXCR clonotype calling, in-frame beta chains only. CDR3 protein sequences are deduplicated, and each keeps its most common genes and DNA. A total of about 460,000 distinct CDR3 sequences appear in this sample, 22% of them only once. The leading ten clones occupy around 13% of the sample. The sample's time point label is to be understood as: persistent/refractory GD, antithyroid drugs over 5 years with positive TRAb. For both TCR sequencing and RNA sequencing, RNA was extracted from PBMCs in TRIzol.

The sequencing here drew on peripheral blood mononuclear cells (PBMCs), taken when the disease was refractory, from a patient treated with antithyroid drugs. These receptor sequences come from a female donor with Graves disease.

The rearrangement joins TRBV27 to TRBJ2-7, with unresolved D. The CDR3 runs to 11 residues. Trimming took off 9 bases at V and 1 base at J, with 7 bases between the two ends. Germline V gene lookup returns CDR1 MNHEY and CDR2 SMNVEV (reference sequence). The CDR3 loop is CARWESYEQYF. The CDR3 nucleotides are TGTGCCAGGTGGGAATCCTACGAGCAGTACTTC.

This clonotype was detected ten times or more. DNA for the CDR3: TGTGCCAGCAGTGACAGGGGACCAGAGACCCAGTACTTC. This translates into CASSDRGPETQYF. The chain uses TRBV2 and TRBJ2-5; possible D gene TRBD1, 6 bases. The CDR3 runs to 13 residues. Germline assignment: CDR1 SNHLY and CDR2 FYNNEI. V lost 3 bases to trimming and J lost 4 bases, with 9 bases between them.

Many counts were recorded for this clonotype. The CDR3 coding sequence is TGTGCCAGCAGTTTAGGGAGTGCAGGGGCGAGTGATCATAATTCACCCCTCCACTTT. It codes for CASSLGSAGASDHNSPLHF. This sequence joins TRBV28 and TRBJ1-6, with a weak D call TRBD1 (6 bases). Trimming removed 2 bases at V and 5 bases at J, with 22 bases between. The germline V gene encodes CDR1 MDHEN and CDR2 SYDVKM. This CDR3 comprises 19 residues. The entire variable domain, with the rest obtained from reference TRBV28 and TRBJ1-6, is as follows: DVKVTQSSRYLVKRTGEKVFLECVQDMDHENMFWYRQDPGLGLRLIYFSYDVKMKEKGDIPEGYSVSREKKERFSLILESASTNQTSMYLCASSLGSAGASDHNSPLHFGNGTRLTVT.

V gene TRBV7-9 combines with J gene TRBJ2-7; no reliable D call. In germline, CDR1 is SEHNR, CDR2 FQNEAQ (reference sequence). The CDR3 sequence is 14 residues long. V was cut by 1 base and J by 1 base, with 8 bases left in between. The CDR3 is CASSLGEYSYEQYF. CDR3 nucleotides: TGTGCCAGCAGCTTAGGAGAATATTCCTACGAGCAGTACTTC.

This clonotype was detected a few times. The chain recombines TRBV5-8 with TRBJ1-4, with D maybe TRBD1 (6 bases). There are 14 residues in the CDR3. V was trimmed by 1 base and J by 10 bases, leaving 14 bases between them. From germline, CDR1 is SGHTS and CDR2 YDEGEE. Here the CDR3 reads CASSLKGSGAKLFF. The CDR3 DNA reads as TGTGCCAGCAGCTTGAAGGGGTCAGGGGCAAAACTGTTTTTT.

This clonotype has just a few counts. CDR3 DNA sequence: TGCGCCAGCACCCCAACGGCGGAAACCGGGGAGCTGTTTTTT. Amino acid sequence: CASTPTAETGELFF. The rearrangement joins TRBV5-1 to TRBJ2-2, with D unresolved. V was clipped by 6 bases and J by 5 bases, with 14 bases between them. This CDR3 contains 14 residues. CDR1 and CDR2 from the germline V gene are SGHRS and YFSETQ.